Here is one TCR beta chain with its context. Its target is not known. Germline-derived CDR1 and CDR2 are MNHEY and SMNVEV (reference sequence). The V and J ends lost 7 bases and 11 bases respectively, with 29 bases between them. The CDR3 is made up of 16 amino acids. A second PCR of about 7 to 11 cycles used a sample-barcoded 5' primer and a J-beta primer mix. Template switching added a 12-random-nucleotide identifier to every cDNA molecule. At least 3 million CDR3-containing paired-end reads were obtained per sample. TCRdb re-derived calls from the 5' RACE reads in MiXCR, one entry per CDR3 protein. The table records 850,000 to 1,000,000 distinct CDR3 sequences, around 48% of them present only once. These data belong to a study of blood T cells in healthy people across ages. As for the study in general: T cells yielded about one barcoded beta molecule per two cells through template switching.

Points from the study as a whole: There was no known CMV status for donors, so expanded clonotype changes were possibly confounded.

The V and J genes are TRBV27 and TRBJ2-5, with a weak D call TRBD2 (6 bases). The sample comprised blood. The clonotype was recovered from a man aged 30 to 39 in good health. The CDR3 bases are TGTGCCAGCACCCCTAGAACTGGGTCCAGCCCTCGGGAGCAGTACTTC. The encoded protein is CASTPRTGSSPREQYF.